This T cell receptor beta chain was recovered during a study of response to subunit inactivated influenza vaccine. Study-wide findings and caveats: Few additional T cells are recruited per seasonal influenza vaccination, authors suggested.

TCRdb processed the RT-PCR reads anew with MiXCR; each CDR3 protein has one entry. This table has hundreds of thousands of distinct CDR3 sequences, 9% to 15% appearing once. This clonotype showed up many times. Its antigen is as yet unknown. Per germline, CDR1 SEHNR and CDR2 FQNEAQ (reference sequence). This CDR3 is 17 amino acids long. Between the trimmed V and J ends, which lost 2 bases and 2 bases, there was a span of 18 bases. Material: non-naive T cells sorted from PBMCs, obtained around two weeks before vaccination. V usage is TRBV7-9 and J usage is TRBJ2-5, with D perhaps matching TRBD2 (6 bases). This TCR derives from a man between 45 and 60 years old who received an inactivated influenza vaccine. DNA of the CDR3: TGTGCCAGCAGCTTAAAGTCTCGGCGGGACTCACAAGAGACCCAGTACTTC. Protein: CASSLKSRRDSQETQYF. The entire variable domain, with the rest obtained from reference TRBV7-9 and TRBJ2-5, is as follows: DTGVSQNPRHKITKRGQNVTFRCDPISEHNRLYWYRQTLGQGPEFLTYFQNEAQLEKSRLLSDRFSAERPKGSFSTLEIQRTEQGDSAMYLCASSLKSRRDSQETQYFGPGTRLLVL.